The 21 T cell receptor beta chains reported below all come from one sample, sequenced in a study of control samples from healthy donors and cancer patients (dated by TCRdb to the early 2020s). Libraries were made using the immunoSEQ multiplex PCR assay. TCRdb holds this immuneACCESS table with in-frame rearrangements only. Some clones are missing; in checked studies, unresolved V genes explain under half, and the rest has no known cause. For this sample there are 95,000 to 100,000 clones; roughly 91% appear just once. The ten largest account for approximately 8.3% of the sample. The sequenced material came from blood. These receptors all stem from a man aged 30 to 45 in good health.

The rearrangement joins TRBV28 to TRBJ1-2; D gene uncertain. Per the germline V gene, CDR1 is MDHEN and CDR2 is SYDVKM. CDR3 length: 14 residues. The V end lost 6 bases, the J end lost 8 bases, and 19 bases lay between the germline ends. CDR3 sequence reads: CASSPNAAARGYTF. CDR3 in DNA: TGTGCCAGCAGCCCAAACGCAGCCGCCAGAGGCTACACCTTC.

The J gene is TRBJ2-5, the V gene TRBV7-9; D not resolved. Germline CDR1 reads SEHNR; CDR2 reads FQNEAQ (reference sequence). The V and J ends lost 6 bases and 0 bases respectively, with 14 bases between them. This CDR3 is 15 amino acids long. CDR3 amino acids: CASRPASPYQETQYF. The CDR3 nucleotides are TGTGCCAGCAGGCCGGCCAGTCCGTACCAAGAGACCCAGTACTTC.

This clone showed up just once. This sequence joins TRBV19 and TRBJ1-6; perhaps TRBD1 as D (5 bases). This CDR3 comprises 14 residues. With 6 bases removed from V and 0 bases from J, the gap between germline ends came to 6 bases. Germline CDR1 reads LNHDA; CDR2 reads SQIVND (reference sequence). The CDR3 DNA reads TGTGCCAGTAGGGGGGGCTCCTATAATTCACCCCTCCACTTT. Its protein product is CASRGGSYNSPLHF.

The CDR3 is CASSAGLVNTEAFF. In DNA, the CDR3 is TGCGCCAGCAGTGCAGGGCTCGTGAACACTGAAGCTTTCTTT. The chain is built from TRBV10-1 and TRBJ1-1; D is possibly TRBD1 (5 bases). The germline gives CDR1 WNHNN, CDR2 SYGVQD (reference sequence). There are 14 residues in the CDR3. The V gene lost 4 bases and the J gene lost 0 bases, with 9 bases spanning the gap.

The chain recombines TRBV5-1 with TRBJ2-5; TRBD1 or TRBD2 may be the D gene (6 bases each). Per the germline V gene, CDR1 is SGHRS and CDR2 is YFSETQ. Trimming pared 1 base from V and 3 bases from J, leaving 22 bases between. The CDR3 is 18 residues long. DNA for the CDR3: TGCGCCAGCAGCTTGTCGGGAGACAGGTCGGTAGTGGAAGAGACCCAGTACTTC. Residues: CASSLSGDRSVVEETQYF.

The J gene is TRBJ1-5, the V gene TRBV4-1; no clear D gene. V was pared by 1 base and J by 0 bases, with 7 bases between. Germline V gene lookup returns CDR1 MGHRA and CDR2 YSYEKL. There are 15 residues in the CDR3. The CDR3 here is CASSQGRVSNQPQHF. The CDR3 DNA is TGCGCCAGCAGCCAAGGACGGGTTAGCAATCAGCCCCAGCATTTT.

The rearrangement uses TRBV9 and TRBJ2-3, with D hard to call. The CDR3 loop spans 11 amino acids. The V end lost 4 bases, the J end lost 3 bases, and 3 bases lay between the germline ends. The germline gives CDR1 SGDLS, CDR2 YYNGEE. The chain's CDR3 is CASSITDTQYF. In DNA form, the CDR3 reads TGTGCCAGCAGCATAACAGATACGCAGTATTTT.

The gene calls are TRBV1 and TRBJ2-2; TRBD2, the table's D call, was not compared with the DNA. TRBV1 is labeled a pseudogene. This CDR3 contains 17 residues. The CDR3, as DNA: TGCACCAGCAGCCAGCCATTTAGCGGGAGGAACACCGGGGAGCTGTTTTTT. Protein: CTSSQPFSGRNTGELFF.

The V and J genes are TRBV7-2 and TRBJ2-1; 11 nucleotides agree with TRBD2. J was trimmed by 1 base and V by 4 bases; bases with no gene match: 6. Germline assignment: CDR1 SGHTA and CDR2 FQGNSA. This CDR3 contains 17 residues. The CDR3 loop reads CASSYRLAGLSYNEQFF. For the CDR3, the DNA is TGTGCCAGCAGCTACAGACTAGCGGGGCTTTCCTACAATGAGCAGTTCTTC.

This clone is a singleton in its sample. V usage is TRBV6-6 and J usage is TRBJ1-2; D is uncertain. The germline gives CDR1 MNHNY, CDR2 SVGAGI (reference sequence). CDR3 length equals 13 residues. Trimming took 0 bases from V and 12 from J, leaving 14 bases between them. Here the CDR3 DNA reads TGTGCCAGCAGTTACTCTCTTGCAGAAACTGACACCTTC. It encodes CASSYSLAETDTF.

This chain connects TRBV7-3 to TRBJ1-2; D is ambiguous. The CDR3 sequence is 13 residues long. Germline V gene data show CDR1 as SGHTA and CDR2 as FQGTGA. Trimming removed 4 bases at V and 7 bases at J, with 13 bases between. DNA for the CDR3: TGTGCCAGCAGCTGGGGAACCGGCCTTGGCTACACCTTC. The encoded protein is CASSWGTGLGYTF.

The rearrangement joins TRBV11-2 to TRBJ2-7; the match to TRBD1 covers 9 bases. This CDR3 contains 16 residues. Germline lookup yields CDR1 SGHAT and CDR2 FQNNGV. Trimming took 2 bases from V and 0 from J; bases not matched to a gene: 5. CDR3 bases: TGTGCCAGCAGCTTAACCGGGACAGGGAGCTCCTACGAGCAGTACGTC. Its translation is CASSLTGTGSSYEQYV.

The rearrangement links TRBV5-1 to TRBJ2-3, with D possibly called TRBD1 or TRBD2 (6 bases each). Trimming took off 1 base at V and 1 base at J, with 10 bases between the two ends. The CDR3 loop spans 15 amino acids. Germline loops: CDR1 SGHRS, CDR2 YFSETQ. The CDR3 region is CASSLLGGGTDTQYF. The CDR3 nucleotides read TGCGCCAGCAGCTTGTTGGGGGGCGGCACAGATACGCAGTATTTT.

The CDR3 nucleotides read TGTGCCAGCAGCGTCTCTTTTAGCTCCTACAATGAGCAGTTCTTC. The encoded protein is CASSVSFSSYNEQFF. The gene calls are TRBV9 and TRBJ2-1; D unclear. The CDR3 is made up of 15 amino acids. V was cut by 2 bases and J by 0 bases, with 9 bases left in between. CDR1 is SGDLS and CDR2 is YYNGEE in the germline V gene.

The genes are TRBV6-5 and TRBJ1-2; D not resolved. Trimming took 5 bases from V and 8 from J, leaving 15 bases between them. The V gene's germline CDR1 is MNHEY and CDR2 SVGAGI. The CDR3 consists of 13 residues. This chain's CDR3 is CASSLDMSGGYTF. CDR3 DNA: TGTGCCAGCAGTCTAGACATGTCTGGCGGCTACACCTTC.

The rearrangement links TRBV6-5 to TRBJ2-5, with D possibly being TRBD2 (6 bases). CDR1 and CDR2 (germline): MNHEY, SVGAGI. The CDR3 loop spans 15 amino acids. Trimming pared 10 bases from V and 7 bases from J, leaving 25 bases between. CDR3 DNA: TGTGCCATCGTTGAGGCGGGGACCGTTTTCCGGACCCAGTACTTC. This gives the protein CAIVEAGTVFRTQYF.

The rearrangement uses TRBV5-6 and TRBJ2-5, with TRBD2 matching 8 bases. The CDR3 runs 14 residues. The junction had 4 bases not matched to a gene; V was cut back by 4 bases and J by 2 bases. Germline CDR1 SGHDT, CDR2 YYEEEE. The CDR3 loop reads CASSVGTSQETQYF. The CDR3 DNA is TGTGCCAGCAGCGTCGGGACTAGTCAAGAGACCCAGTACTTC.

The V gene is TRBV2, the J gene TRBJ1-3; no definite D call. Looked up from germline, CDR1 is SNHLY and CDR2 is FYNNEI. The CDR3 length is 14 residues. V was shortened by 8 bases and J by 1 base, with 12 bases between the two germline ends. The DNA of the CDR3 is TGTGCCAGCTGGTCCCTGGGGTCTGGAAACACCATATATTTT. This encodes CASWSLGSGNTIYF.

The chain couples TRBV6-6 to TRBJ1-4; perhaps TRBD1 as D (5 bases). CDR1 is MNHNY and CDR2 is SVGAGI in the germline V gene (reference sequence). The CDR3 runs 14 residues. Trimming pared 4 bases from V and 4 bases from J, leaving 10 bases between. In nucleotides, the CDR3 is TGTGCCAGCAGTTGGGGCAGCCATAATGAAAAACTGTTTTTT. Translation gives CASSWGSHNEKLFF.

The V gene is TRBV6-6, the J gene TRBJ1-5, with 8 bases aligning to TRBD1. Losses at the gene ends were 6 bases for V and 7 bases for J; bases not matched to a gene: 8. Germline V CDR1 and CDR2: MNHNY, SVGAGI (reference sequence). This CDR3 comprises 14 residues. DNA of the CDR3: TGTGCCAGCAGGAGTTCACAGGGGGGCCAGCCCCAGCATTTT. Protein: CASRSSQGGQPQHF.

The CDR3 DNA sequence: TGTGCCAGCTCACCTTCGGACAGGGGGCCTTATGAGCAGTTCTTC. Translated: CASSPSDRGPYEQFF. The V and J genes are TRBV18 and TRBJ2-1; 11 nucleotides align to TRBD1. The germline gives CDR1 KGHSH, CDR2 LQKENI. V was clipped by 3 bases and J by 8 bases; unmatched bases: 6. The CDR3 length is 15 residues.